This record looks at one T cell receptor (beta chain) sequence and its context. These data belong to a study of blood T cell repertoires in COVID-19. Libraries were prepared by immunoSEQ multiplex PCR; TCRdb keeps only in-frame clonotypes and omits some of them. The sample lists hundreds of thousands of clones, 75% to 85% occurring once. CDR3 length: 15 residues. The V gene's germline CDR1 is ENHRY and CDR2 SYGVKD. Trimming pared 6 bases from V and 0 bases from J, leaving 12 bases between. Specimen: peripheral blood. The receptor was derived from a woman in her 30s with COVID-19, enrolled during active disease. J is TRBJ2-1 and V is TRBV10-3, with D maybe TRBD2 (6 bases). The CDR3 DNA reads TGTGCCATCAGCAATTTTAGCGGCTCCTACAATGAGCAGTTCTTC. Protein product: CAISNFSGSYNEQFF.